The 25 T cell receptor beta chains reported below all come from one sample, sequenced in a study of Ad26.COV2.S vaccination and SARS-CoV-2 variants. The treatment denotes: some 20 received Ad26.COV2.S at low or high dose, single or two shots; 5 received placebo; per-sample allocation not given. Sampling took place 63 days after the first vaccine or placebo injection. This table comes from immunoSEQ multiplex PCR, and its TCRdb copy is limited to in-frame clones, with some not included. This table has about 350,000 clones, 80% to 90% appearing once. Material: peripheral blood, obtained in a trial of Ad26.COV2.S vaccine versus placebo. The receptors stem from a person between 18 and 65 years old who received the Ad26.COV2.S COVID-19 vaccine or a placebo.

This clone has a handful of counts. The rearrangement joins TRBV11-3 to TRBJ2-5; tentative D call: TRBD1 (6 bases). This CDR3 has 13 residues. Germline lookup yields CDR1 SGHNT and CDR2 YENEEA. V lost 3 bases to trimming and J lost 5 bases, with 10 bases between them. Here the CDR3 DNA reads TGTGCCAGCAGCTTCGGACAGTCGGAGACCCAGTACTTC. Amino acids: CASSFGQSETQYF.

The V gene is TRBV3-1 (or the pseudogene TRBV3-2), the J gene TRBJ1-5; 7 positions agree with TRBD1. The CDR3 has 16 residues. Looked up from germline, CDR1 is LGHDT and CDR2 is YNNKEL (reference sequence). V lost 5 bases, J lost 6 bases, and 13 bases stayed unmatched. The CDR3 reads CASSEGPYRGSQPQHF. The CDR3 DNA reads TGTGCCAGCAGCGAAGGCCCCTACAGGGGTAGTCAGCCCCAGCATTTT.

The V and J genes are TRBV10-2 and TRBJ2-5; D not resolved. Germline V lookup: CDR1 WSHSY, CDR2 SAAADI. V gave up 1 base and J gave up 5 bases, with 2 bases separating them. The CDR3 runs 11 residues. The CDR3 sequence is CASSEFETQYF. CDR3 bases: TGCGCCAGCAGTGAGTTTGAGACCCAGTACTTC.

The sample holds one count of this clone. The V and J genes are TRBV3-1 (or the pseudogene TRBV3-2) and TRBJ2-3; 9 nucleotides line up with TRBD1. This CDR3 has 16 residues. Germline CDR1 LGHDT, CDR2 YNNKEL (reference sequence). Trimming took 1 base from V and 2 from J; bases not matched to a gene: 4. The CDR3 nucleotides read TGTGCCAGCAGCCAAGGGGGGGACAGGGTCACAGATACGCAGTATTTT. Protein sequence: CASSQGGDRVTDTQYF.

J is TRBJ2-7 and V is TRBV11-2; either TRBD1 or TRBD2 may supply D (5 bases each). The length of the CDR3 is 15 residues. V lost 3 bases and J 0 bases, leaving 12 bases between the germline ends. CDR1 is SGHAT and CDR2 is FQNNGV in the germline V gene. The CDR3 protein is CASSFGGGISYEQYF. DNA of the CDR3: TGTGCCAGCAGCTTCGGTGGGGGAATCTCCTACGAGCAGTACTTC.

V gene TRBV18 combines with J gene TRBJ2-3; 8 positions match TRBD2. Germline V lookup: CDR1 KGHSH, CDR2 LQKENI. The CDR3 spans 16 residues. V lost 1 base, J lost 4 bases, and 7 bases stayed unmatched. As DNA, the CDR3 is TGTGCCAGCTCACCACTGTCGGGGGGGCAACCAGATACGCAGTATTTT. This encodes CASSPLSGGQPDTQYF.

CDR3 coding DNA: TGTGCCAGCTACCGGGACAGGGGCGATCAGCCCCAGCATTTT. It yields the protein CASYRDRGDQPQHF. This chain connects TRBV6-6 to TRBJ1-5; TRBD1 matches at 10 bases. With V trimmed by 8 bases and J by 5 bases, 6 bases remained unmatched. CDR1 is MNHNY, CDR2 SVGAGI, per germline (reference sequence). The CDR3 spans 14 residues.

The chain couples TRBV29-1 to TRBJ2-7, with a tentative D call TRBD1 (5 bases). The germline V gene encodes CDR1 SQVTM and CDR2 ANQGSEA. V was clipped by 0 bases and J by 2 bases, with 11 bases between them. CDR3 length equals 14 residues. The CDR3 nucleotides are TGCAGCGTTGAAGAAACAGGAATAACCTACGAGCAGTACTTC. Encoded protein: CSVEETGITYEQYF.

This clone was recorded only once. The chain has TRBV15 and TRBJ1-1, with D uncertain. The CDR3 is 16 amino acids. The ends were cut back, 0 bases at V and 6 bases at J, with 17 bases in the middle. Germline values: CDR1 LNHNV, CDR2 YYDKDF (reference sequence). The CDR3: CATSRDGMMSTSEAFF. CDR3 nucleotides: TGTGCCACCAGCAGAGATGGGATGATGAGTACTTCTGAAGCTTTCTTT.

The chain has TRBV3-1 (or the pseudogene TRBV3-2) and TRBJ2-2; D not certain. Germline values: CDR1 LGHDT, CDR2 YNNKEL (reference sequence). V was shortened by 0 bases and J by 5 bases, with 7 bases between the two germline ends. The CDR3 is 14 amino acids. The CDR3 spells CASSQDRATGELFF. The CDR3 DNA reads TGTGCCAGCAGCCAAGATAGAGCTACCGGGGAGCTGTTTTTT.

J is TRBJ2-3 and V is TRBV5-5; D is unclear. This CDR3 spans 12 amino acids. Germline V lookup: CDR1 SGHKS, CDR2 YYEKEE (reference sequence). V was trimmed by 1 base and J by 4 bases, leaving 4 bases between them. CDR3 residues: CASSLRPDTQYF. For the CDR3, the DNA is TGTGCCAGCAGCTTGCGGCCAGATACGCAGTATTTT.

The rearrangement uses TRBV30 and TRBJ2-2; 8 positions agree with TRBD2. The CDR3 is 16 residues long. Per the germline V gene, CDR1 is GTSNPN and CDR2 is SVGIG (reference sequence). V lost 4 bases, J lost 2 bases, and 9 bases stayed unmatched. The CDR3 DNA reads as TGTGCCTGGAACAATGACGGGGGGGTTAACACCGGGGAGCTGTTTTTT. It translates to CAWNNDGGVNTGELFF. Full variable domain (remainder filled in from reference TRBV30 and TRBJ2-2): SQTIHQWPATLVQPVGSPLSLECTVEGTSNPNLYWYRQAAGRGLQLLFYSVGIGQISSEVPQNLSASRPQDRQFILSSKKLLLSDSGFYLCAWNNDGGVNTGELFFGEGSRLTVL.

V and J are TRBV5-4 and TRBJ2-1, with 8 bases matching TRBD1. The V gene's germline CDR1 is SGHNT and CDR2 YYREEE (reference sequence). Trimming at V came to 4 bases and at J to 2 bases, leaving 5 bases not matched to a gene. This CDR3 contains 15 residues. CDR3 nucleotides: TGTGCCAGCAGCCTAGGACAGGGTACCTACAATGAGCAGTTCTTC. Translation: CASSLGQGTYNEQFF.

This clone has a single count. The CDR3 region has the DNA TGTGCCAGCAGGGCCCGGGCAGGGTTTACAGATACGCAGTATTTT. It translates to CASRARAGFTDTQYF. The chain uses TRBV6-5 and TRBJ2-3; D might be TRBD1 (5 bases). Per germline, CDR1 MNHEY and CDR2 SVGAGI. V was shortened by 6 bases and J by 3 bases, with 16 bases between the two germline ends. The CDR3 totals 15 residues.

This clone occurred once. This rearrangement joins TRBV11-2 to TRBJ2-7; TRBD1 agrees at 8 bases. V trimming: 3 bases; J trimming: 2 bases; junction bases outside the gene matches: 6. The CDR3 consists of 15 residues. The germline gives CDR1 SGHAT, CDR2 FQNNGV. This CDR3 is CASSLGPGGPYEQYF. The CDR3 DNA follows: TGTGCCAGCAGCTTGGGTCCAGGGGGCCCCTACGAGCAGTACTTC.

V is TRBV4-1 and J is TRBJ2-3, with D uncertain. Germline V lookup: CDR1 MGHRA, CDR2 YSYEKL. The CDR3 totals 14 residues. With 4 bases removed from V and 5 bases from J, the gap between germline ends came to 13 bases. CDR3 DNA sequence: TGCGCCAGCAGCCTCGCTCTCCCTGAAGATACGCAGTATTTT. As protein: CASSLALPEDTQYF.

The V and J genes are TRBV5-1 and TRBJ2-1, with TRBD2 matching 9 bases. The CDR3 has 14 amino acids. Looked up from germline, CDR1 is SGHRS and CDR2 is YFSETQ. The junction had 6 bases not matched to a gene; V was cut back by 4 bases and J by 7 bases. The chain's CDR3 is CASSGELAGNEQFF. In DNA, the CDR3 is TGCGCCAGCAGCGGAGAACTAGCGGGTAATGAGCAGTTCTTC.

The chain joins TRBV5-1 to TRBJ2-3; 9 positions match TRBD1. V gave up 0 bases and J gave up 5 bases; unmatched junction bases: 7. Germline V CDR1 and CDR2: SGHRS, YFSETQ. The CDR3 has 16 residues. CDR3 in DNA: TGCGCCAGCAGCTTGGTTGGGGACAGGGTATTAGATACGCAGTATTTT. It translates to CASSLVGDRVLDTQYF.

The sample holds many counts of this clone. J is TRBJ1-1 and V is TRBV7-9; D might be TRBD1 (6 bases). The germline V gene encodes CDR1 SEHNR and CDR2 FQNEAQ (reference sequence). V lost 5 bases and J 8 bases, leaving 21 bases between the germline ends. The CDR3 contains 15 residues. The CDR3: CASSTRYPGAQEAFF. In DNA form, the CDR3 reads TGTGCCAGCAGCACGCGTTATCCAGGGGCGCAGGAAGCTTTCTTT.

The V call is TRBV7-9, the J call TRBJ1-2; D is unclear. Trimming took off 1 base at V and 3 bases at J, with 9 bases between the two ends. CDR3 length: 14 residues. Germline assignment: CDR1 SEHNR and CDR2 FQNEAQ (reference sequence). CDR3 nucleotides: TGTGCCAGCAGCTTAGACAAGCCTGACTATGGCTACACCTTC. Amino acid sequence: CASSLDKPDYGYTF.

The chain carries TRBV12-3 or TRBV12-4 and TRBJ2-5, with D perhaps matching TRBD2 (5 bases). CDR3 length: 13 residues. V lost 7 bases and J lost 10, with 19 bases in between. This CDR3 is CASTDRTGGVQYF. In nucleotides, the CDR3 is TGTGCCAGCACAGATCGAACTGGAGGAGTCCAGTACTTC.

The chain is built from TRBV28 and TRBJ2-1, with D possibly being TRBD2 (5 bases). The CDR3 is 17 amino acids. V was shortened by 2 bases and J by 1 base, with 15 bases between the two germline ends. Germline V gene lookup returns CDR1 MDHEN and CDR2 SYDVKM. CDR3: CASSLPGLVPSYNEQFF. The CDR3 DNA is TGTGCCAGCAGTTTACCCGGACTCGTTCCTTCCTACAATGAGCAGTTCTTC.

This chain links TRBV27 with TRBJ2-5; the D is unclear. The CDR3 has 14 residues. CDR1 and CDR2 from the germline V gene are MNHEY and SMNVEV (reference sequence). V was clipped by 2 bases and J by 5 bases, with 12 bases between them. The CDR3 loop reads CASSLTLRRETQYF. The CDR3 region has the DNA TGTGCCAGCAGTTTAACTCTGCGACGGGAGACCCAGTACTTC.

This clone came up a few times. The chain employs TRBV4-3 and TRBJ1-4, with no clear D. The CDR3 is 16 residues long. With 1 base removed from V and 3 bases from J, the gap between germline ends came to 12 bases. CDR1 is LGHNA, CDR2 YSLEER, per germline. As DNA, the CDR3 is TGCGCCAGCAGCCAAGCTCCCCCCCACTCTAATGAAAAACTGTTTTTT. Translated, it gives CASSQAPPHSNEKLFF.

The V and J genes are TRBV5-4 and TRBJ2-1, with D unclear. Germline V gene lookup returns CDR1 SGHNT and CDR2 YYREEE (reference sequence). The CDR3 contains 12 residues. V lost 2 bases to trimming and J lost 15 bases, with 15 bases between them. DNA for the CDR3: TGTGCCAGCAGCTTACCGGGTGTTCCGTCGTTCTTC. Translation gives CASSLPGVPSFF.